One and the same sample provided the 30 T cell receptor beta chains below, sequenced in a study of T-cell memory formation after mild COVID-19. One entry per CDR3 protein, called by TCRdb with MiXCR from the 5' RACE reads. The data hold around 530,000 distinct CDR3 sequences, with 20% to 25% observed a single time. Input material: PBMCs or a T cell subset sorted from them (not recorded which). The receptor source for this set is an adult woman who had mild COVID-19 (a few samples of this study predate the infection). Cell type and time point are not known.

The V gene is TRBV5-6, the J gene TRBJ2-7; TRBD2 is a possible D gene (6 bases). The CDR3 is 13 amino acids. Germline loops: CDR1 SGHDT, CDR2 YYEEEE. V was trimmed by 7 bases and J by 1 base, leaving 12 bases between them. For the CDR3, the DNA is TGTGCCAGCGCCGCGGGACCGTCCTACGAGCAGTACTTC. Translation gives CASAAGPSYEQYF.

This clonotype turned up a few times. The chain links TRBV5-4 to TRBJ2-5, with D possibly TRBD2 on 7 matching bases. Trimming took off 6 bases at V and 2 bases at J, with 17 bases between the two ends. This CDR3 has 15 residues. Germline-derived CDR1 and CDR2 are SGHNT and YYREEE (reference sequence). The CDR3 nucleotides are TGTGCCAGCAAGGAGAGTAGGGGGGGGCAAGAGACCCAGTACTTC. This gives the protein CASKESRGGQETQYF. The full variable domain, rest sourced from reference TRBV5-4 and TRBJ2-5, is ETGVTQSPTHLIKTRGQQVTLRCSSQSGHNTVSWYQQALGQGPQFIFQYYREEENGRGNFPPRFSGLQFPNYSSELNVNALELDDSALYLCASKESRGGQETQYFGPGTRLLVL.

The CDR3 nucleotides are TGTGCCAGCAGGAGAACCCCGATGGGCACAGATACGCAGTATTTT. It specifies CASRRTPMGTDTQYF. The chain recombines TRBV7-3 with TRBJ2-3; D ambiguous. Trimming cost V 6 bases and J 1 base, with 14 bases left between them. CDR1 SGHTA and CDR2 FQGTGA come from the germline V gene. This CDR3 spans 15 amino acids.

The rearrangement joins TRBV7-6 to TRBJ2-6, with TRBD1 identical over 8 bases. J gave up 4 bases and V 5 bases, and 13 bases lay outside the gene matches. Germline CDR1 reads SGHVS; CDR2 reads FNYEAQ. The CDR3 extends over 18 amino acids. The CDR3 nucleotides read TGTGCCAGCAGCGTGCTTCGGGGACAGGTTTGGGGGGCCAACGTCCTGACTTTC. Translation gives CASSVLRGQVWGANVLTF.

This chain joins TRBV7-9 and TRBJ1-1, with D perhaps matching TRBD1 (5 bases). CDR1 is SEHNR and CDR2 is FQNEAQ in the germline V gene (reference sequence). This CDR3 comprises 14 residues. V was cut by 5 bases and J by 6 bases, with 16 bases left in between. The CDR3 DNA reads TGTGCCAGCAGCGCCCGGGGCCTGAGACCTGAAGCTTTCTTT. Translation: CASSARGLRPEAFF.

This clonotype was counted many times. This chain joins TRBV7-6 and TRBJ2-1; 8 positions agree with TRBD2. The V gene's germline CDR1 is SGHVS and CDR2 FNYEAQ. The trim removed 5 bases at V and 6 bases at J, leaving 6 bases unmatched. The CDR3 is made up of 14 amino acids. CDR3 sequence: CASSPWTSSNEQFF. CDR3 nucleotide sequence: TGTGCCAGCAGCCCATGGACTAGCTCCAATGAGCAGTTCTTC.

The sample holds a few counts of this clonotype. The chain combines TRBV20-1 with TRBJ1-5; D remains unclear. The CDR3 runs 9 residues. With 3 bases removed from V and 11 bases from J, the gap between germline ends came to 5 bases. CDR1 is DFQATT and CDR2 is SNEGSKA in the germline V gene (reference sequence). The CDR3 here is CSARQTQHF. In DNA, the CDR3 is TGCAGTGCTAGGCAGACCCAGCATTTT.

A few counts support this clonotype. The chain carries TRBV29-1 and TRBJ2-3, with 9 nucleotides matching TRBD1. Germline values: CDR1 SQVTM, CDR2 ANQGSEA. The CDR3 has 14 residues. The trim removed 3 bases at V and 5 bases at J, leaving 6 bases unmatched. DNA of the CDR3: TGCAGCGTTGAGGACAGGGGACCTGGAGATACGCAGTATTTT. This translates into CSVEDRGPGDTQYF.

The chain recombines TRBV20-1 with TRBJ2-3, with D possibly TRBD2 on 5 matching bases. This CDR3 comprises 11 residues. Germline V CDR1 and CDR2: DFQATT, SNEGSKA (reference sequence). CDR3 nucleotide sequence: TGCAAAGGCGGGAGCACAGATACGCAGTATTTT. This sequence encodes CKGGSTDTQYF.

This clonotype was detected only a few times. The V gene is TRBV12-3 or TRBV12-4, the J gene TRBJ1-4; D perhaps matches TRBD1 (5 bases). Between the trimmed V and J ends, which lost 3 bases and 10 bases, there was a span of 15 bases. There are 14 residues in the CDR3. CDR3 sequence: CASSFLTGGGKLFF. For the CDR3, the DNA is TGTGCCAGCAGTTTCCTCACCGGGGGGGGAAAACTGTTTTTT.

This clonotype was detected only a few times. This chain uses TRBV12-3 or TRBV12-4 with TRBJ2-5, with 13 positions matching TRBD2. The CDR3 loop spans 17 amino acids. V was clipped by 5 bases and J by 7 bases; unmatched bases: 13. The CDR3 loop reads CASSPSTGLAGVGTQYF. The CDR3 DNA follows: TGTGCCAGCAGTCCTAGCACAGGACTAGCGGGGGTTGGGACCCAGTACTTC.

This chain connects TRBV3-1 to TRBJ2-1; unclear D gene. CDR1 and CDR2 (germline): LGHDT, YNNKEL (reference sequence). The ends were cut back, 1 base at V and 4 bases at J, with 8 bases in the middle. The CDR3 sequence is 14 residues long. The CDR3 is CASSQVTGYNEQFF. In DNA, the CDR3 is TGTGCCAGCAGCCAAGTGACGGGTTACAATGAGCAGTTCTTC.

This clonotype was detected ten times or more. The chain is built from TRBV12-3 or TRBV12-4 and TRBJ2-1; 7 bases line up with TRBD1. The CDR3 extends over 16 amino acids. The V gene end was trimmed by 6 bases and the J gene end by 0 bases; junction bases not matched to a gene: 8. The CDR3 sequence is CASRIQGSYSYNEQFF. The CDR3 DNA sequence: TGTGCCAGCAGGATACAGGGGTCTTACTCCTACAATGAGCAGTTCTTC.

This clonotype has only one observation. The chain links TRBV5-5 to TRBJ2-3, with D perhaps matching TRBD2 (5 bases). V lost 5 bases to trimming and J lost 2 bases, with 9 bases between them. This CDR3 region has 13 residues. Per the germline V gene, CDR1 is SGHKS and CDR2 is YYEKEE (reference sequence). Here the CDR3 reads CASRWELTDTQYF. The CDR3 region has the DNA TGTGCCAGCAGGTGGGAGCTCACAGATACGCAGTATTTT.

This clonotype was observed a few times. The V and J genes are TRBV7-8 and TRBJ1-5, with D unresolved. The CDR3 sequence is 13 residues long. Trimming pared 6 bases from V and 5 bases from J, leaving 11 bases between. Germline assignment: CDR1 SGHVS and CDR2 FQNEAQ. CDR3 region: CASSRRVDQPQHF. CDR3 bases: TGTGCCAGCAGTAGGAGGGTAGATCAGCCCCAGCATTTT.

This clonotype was counted between two and nine times. At one end the junction does not follow the germline gene, possibly because of a read error. The chain combines TRBV29-1 with TRBJ1-1, with D possibly being TRBD1 (6 bases). Germline CDR1 and CDR2: SQVTM and ANQGSEA. The CDR3 contains 13 residues. CDR3 amino acids: CSVKDPGDPEAFF. As DNA, the CDR3 is TGCAGCGTTAAAGACCCAGGGGACCCTGAAGCTTTCTTT. The full variable domain, its missing parts supplied by reference TRBV29-1 and TRBJ1-1, is SAVISQKPSRDICQRGTSLTIQCQVDSQVTMMFWYRQQPGQSLTLIATANQGSEATYESGFVIDKFPISRPNLTFSTLTVSNMSPEDSSIYLCSVKDPGDPEAFFGQGTRLTVV.

This clonotype was counted ten times or more. The gene calls are TRBV7-9 and TRBJ2-1, with D unclear. Germline-derived CDR1 and CDR2 are SEHNR and FQNEAQ (reference sequence). The CDR3 runs 13 residues. V was cut by 1 base and J by 13 bases, with 14 bases left in between. CDR3 sequence: CASSLVEPMSQFF. The DNA for the CDR3 is TGTGCCAGCAGCTTAGTAGAACCCATGTCCCAGTTCTTC. Looking up the rest from reference TRBV7-9 and TRBJ2-1 gives the full variable domain: DTGVSQNPRHKITKRGQNVTFRCDPISEHNRLYWYRQTLGQGPEFLTYFQNEAQLEKSRLLSDRFSAERPKGSFSTLEIQRTEQGDSAMYLCASSLVEPMSQFFGPGTRLTVL.

This clonotype came up a few times. Mismatch with germline at one junction end may stem from a read error. The chain employs TRBV20-1 and TRBJ2-3, with D perhaps TRBD1 or TRBD2 (5 bases each). The CDR3 loop spans 16 amino acids. Germline CDR1 DFQATT, CDR2 SNEGSKA (reference sequence). The CDR3 DNA reads as TGCAGTGCTAGAGGGGCCGGTGGGACCCACACAGTTACGCAGTATTTT. As protein: CSARGAGGTHTVTQYF.

V gene TRBV5-1 combines with J gene TRBJ1-5; D uncertain. There are 14 residues in the CDR3. Germline V CDR1 and CDR2: SGHRS, YFSETQ. Between the trimmed V and J ends, which lost 0 bases and 5 bases, there was a span of 9 bases. The CDR3 here is CASSLVVGDQPQHF. The CDR3 nucleotides read TGCGCCAGCAGCTTGGTGGTCGGGGATCAGCCCCAGCATTTT.

This clonotype was seen a few times. V usage is TRBV4-2 and J usage is TRBJ2-7, with 10 bases lining up with TRBD1. Germline values: CDR1 LGHNA, CDR2 YNFKEQ. V lost 3 bases to trimming and J lost 5 bases; unmatched junction nucleotides: 7. This CDR3 comprises 15 residues. The CDR3 DNA reads TGTGCCAGCAGCCAGGGGACAGGGGAAATCAACGAGCAGTACTTC. It is translated as CASSQGTGEINEQYF.

The chain couples TRBV7-3 to TRBJ2-5; 11 positions match TRBD2. This CDR3 contains 15 residues. V lost 5 bases, J lost 5 bases, and 7 bases stayed unmatched. Germline assignment: CDR1 SGHTA and CDR2 FQGTGA. CDR3 DNA: TGTGCCAGCAGCAATAGCGGGGGGGCCTCCGAGACCCAGTACTTC. Residues: CASSNSGGASETQYF.

The chain links TRBV7-9 to TRBJ2-1, with 9 bases identical to TRBD1. This CDR3 has 12 residues. J lost 14 bases, V lost 2 bases, and 4 bases had no gene match. Germline V lookup: CDR1 SEHNR, CDR2 FQNEAQ (reference sequence). CDR3 nucleotides: TGTGCCAGCAGCTTATTGGGACAGGGAAAGTTCTTC. Protein: CASSLLGQGKFF.

This clonotype was picked up a small number of times. The chain is built from TRBV21-1 and TRBJ2-2; TRBD2, the table's D call, was not compared with the DNA. TRBV21-1 is shown as a pseudogene. The CDR3 contains 15 residues. This chain's CDR3 is CASSKTSGNTGELFF. The CDR3 DNA reads as TGTGCCAGCAGCAAGACTAGCGGGAACACCGGGGAGCTGTTTTTT.

This clonotype occurred a few times. The V call is TRBV4-1, the J call TRBJ2-7; D uncertain. Per germline, CDR1 MGHRA and CDR2 YSYEKL. Between the trimmed V and J ends, which lost 4 bases and 4 bases, there was a span of 17 bases. The CDR3 runs 15 residues. In nucleotides, the CDR3 is TGCGCCAGCAGCCGCCTAAGGAGCAGGAGTTACGAGCAGTACTTC. Translating it yields CASSRLRSRSYEQYF.

This clonotype was recorded many times. The chain employs TRBV18 and TRBJ2-7, with 14 bases that match TRBD2. Germline CDR1 KGHSH, CDR2 LQKENI. The CDR3 contains 14 residues. V gave up 6 bases and J gave up 3 bases; unmatched junction bases: 1. CDR3 sequence reads: CASSGLAGGYEQYF. The DNA for the CDR3 is TGTGCCAGCTCCGGACTAGCGGGGGGCTACGAGCAGTACTTC.

In its sample, this clonotype was seen a few times. The CDR3: CASSQTGTTEQFF. In DNA, the CDR3 is TGCGCCAGCAGTCAAACCGGGACAACTGAGCAGTTCTTC. V usage is TRBV23-1 and J usage is TRBJ2-1; D might be TRBD1 (6 bases). TRBV23-1 falls under the ORF class, with uncertain function. CDR3 length: 13 amino acids. The germline V and J ends were trimmed by 2 bases and 9 bases, with 11 bases remaining between them.

CDR3 coding DNA: TGCAGCGTTGAAGAAACAGGGGGAGGAGTAGGGACCCAGCATTTT. Protein product: CSVEETGGGVGTQHF. The gene calls are TRBV29-1 and TRBJ1-5, with 8 bases lining up with TRBD1. The CDR3 is made up of 15 amino acids. CDR1 is SQVTM, CDR2 ANQGSEA, per germline. J was trimmed by 11 bases and V by 0 bases; bases with no gene match: 12.

This clonotype was found a few times. The gene calls are TRBV27 and TRBJ2-1, with TRBD2 identical over 9 bases. The V gene end was trimmed by 6 bases and the J gene end by 6 bases; junction bases not matched to a gene: 9. From germline, CDR1 is MNHEY and CDR2 SMNVEV (reference sequence). The CDR3 spans 15 residues. The CDR3 spells CASSPRGGLGNEQFF. CDR3 DNA: TGTGCCAGCAGCCCGCGGGGGGGCCTCGGCAATGAGCAGTTCTTC.

The rearrangement joins TRBV18 to TRBJ1-1; D ambiguous. The CDR3 has 14 amino acids. V shed 3 bases and J shed 4 bases, with 12 bases lying between them. The V gene's germline CDR1 is KGHSH and CDR2 LQKENI. This CDR3 reads CASSPDLMITEAFF. The CDR3 DNA sequence: TGTGCCAGCTCACCGGACCTCATGATCACTGAAGCTTTCTTT.

The V call is TRBV18, the J call TRBJ1-2; no clear D gene. Germline CDR1 reads KGHSH; CDR2 reads LQKENI. Between the trimmed V and J ends, which lost 2 bases and 0 bases, there was a span of 10 bases. This CDR3 contains 15 residues. CDR3 nucleotides: TGTGCCAGCTCACCAGGGAGGGTAGCTAACTATGGCTACACCTTC. Translation: CASSPGRVANYGYTF. The whole variable domain, remainder taken from reference TRBV18 and TRBJ1-2, is NAGVMQNPRHLVRRRGQEARLRCSPMKGHSHVYWYRQLPEEGLKFMVYLQKENIIDESGMPKERFSAEFPKEGPSILRIQQVVRGDSAAYFCASSPGRVANYGYTFGSGTRLTVV.